Below are 8 T cell receptor beta chains sequenced from a single sample in a study of radiation and T cells in renal cell carcinoma. TCRdb keeps only in-frame clones here, not all; method: immunoSEQ multiplex PCR. The top ten clones hold 5% to 7.5% of a sample with tens of thousands of clones, 82% of them seen once. As for time point: baseline pretreatment blood. Treatment indicated: 15 Gy SBRT to primary tumor, nephrectomy 4 weeks later. Sequencing was performed on blood, taken from a patient whose treatment included radiotherapy and nephrectomy. These receptors were taken from a man aged 60 to 75 with renal cell carcinoma.

This clone was observed a single time. The rearrangement joins TRBV27 to TRBJ2-1, with 8 nucleotides matching TRBD2. The CDR3 consists of 19 residues. V lost 1 base and J lost 5; bases outside the gene matches: 16. CDR1 and CDR2 from the germline V gene are MNHEY and SMNVEV (reference sequence). The CDR3 sequence is CASSLLPSGTRDSHNEQFF. CDR3 coding DNA: TGTGCCAGCAGTTTATTGCCCTCCGGGACTAGAGATTCCCACAATGAGCAGTTCTTC.

The chain has TRBV27 and TRBJ1-1, with 8 nucleotides matching TRBD1. This CDR3 is 19 amino acids long. The J segment lost 1 base and the V segment lost 3 bases, leaving 16 bases of the junction unmatched. Germline CDR1 MNHEY, CDR2 SMNVEV (reference sequence). CDR3 DNA: TGTGCCAGCAGTTTTCAGGGGGCGCTTGGTGGGAACTGGAACACTGAAGCTTTCTTT. The encoded protein is CASSFQGALGGNWNTEAFF.

The V and J genes are TRBV4-3 and TRBJ2-2; no firm D call. CDR3 length: 15 amino acids. CDR1 LGHNA and CDR2 YSLEER come from the germline V gene. Between the trimmed V and J ends, which lost 2 bases and 2 bases, there was a span of 9 bases. The CDR3 protein is CASSQTDPNTGELFF. CDR3 DNA: TGCGCCAGCAGCCAAACAGACCCAAACACCGGGGAGCTGTTTTTT.

The chain uses TRBV11-3 and TRBJ2-3, with 12 bases identical to TRBD2. V lost 5 bases and J lost 0; bases outside the gene matches: 3. CDR3 length: 16 residues. CDR1 SGHNT and CDR2 YENEEA come from the germline V gene. CDR3 region: CASSKGTSGSTDTQYF. Written as DNA, the CDR3 is TGTGCCAGCAGCAAGGGGACTAGCGGGAGCACAGATACGCAGTATTTT.

This clone was recorded once. The chain carries TRBV13 and TRBJ2-3; possible D gene TRBD2, 6 bases. Trimming removed 5 bases at V and 9 bases at J, with 12 bases between. The germline V gene encodes CDR1 PRHDT and CDR2 FYEKMQ (reference sequence). The CDR3 length is 12 residues. The CDR3 sequence: CASSPRLGTQYF. The CDR3 nucleotides are TGTGCCAGCAGCCCTCGACTAGGGACGCAGTATTTT.

This sequence joins TRBV5-5 and TRBJ2-3, with TRBD2 identical over 11 bases. The germline V gene encodes CDR1 SGHKS and CDR2 YYEKEE (reference sequence). The CDR3 covers 16 residues. V shed 0 bases and J 3 bases; nucleotides not matched to a gene: 3. CDR3 in DNA: TGTGCCAGCAGCTTGGTACTAGCGGGAGTTACAGATACGCAGTATTTT. Amino acid sequence: CASSLVLAGVTDTQYF.

This rearrangement joins TRBV7-9 to TRBJ2-3, with a tentative D call TRBD2 (5 bases). CDR1 SEHNR and CDR2 FQNEAQ come from the germline V gene (reference sequence). The V end lost 6 bases, the J end lost 1 base, and 14 bases lay between the germline ends. The CDR3 consists of 15 residues. This CDR3 is CASSFDGVRTDTQYF. In DNA, the CDR3 is TGTGCCAGCAGTTTCGACGGGGTGCGCACAGATACGCAGTATTTT.

The chain joins TRBV7-9 to TRBJ2-7; no reliable D call. The V end was cut by 5 bases, the J end by 6 bases, with 14 bases between. Germline CDR1 reads SEHNR; CDR2 reads FQNEAQ (reference sequence). The CDR3 covers 13 residues. DNA of the CDR3: TGTGCCAGCAGCCCACCCGCCGCTCTCGAGCAGTACTTC. As protein: CASSPPAALEQYF.